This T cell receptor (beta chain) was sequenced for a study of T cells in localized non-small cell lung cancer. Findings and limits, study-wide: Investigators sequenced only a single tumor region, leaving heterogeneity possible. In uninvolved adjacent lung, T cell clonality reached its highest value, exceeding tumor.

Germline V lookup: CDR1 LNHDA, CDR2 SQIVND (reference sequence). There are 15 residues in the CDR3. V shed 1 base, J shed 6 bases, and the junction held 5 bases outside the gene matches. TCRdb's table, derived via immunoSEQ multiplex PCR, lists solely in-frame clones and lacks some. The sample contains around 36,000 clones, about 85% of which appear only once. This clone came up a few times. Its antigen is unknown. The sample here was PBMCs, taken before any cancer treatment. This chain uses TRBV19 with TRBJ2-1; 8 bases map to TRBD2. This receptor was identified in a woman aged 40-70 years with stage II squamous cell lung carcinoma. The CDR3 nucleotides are TGTGCCAGTAGTATAGGGACTAGCTTCGGCAATGAGCAGTTCTTC. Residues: CASSIGTSFGNEQFF.